This T cell receptor (beta chain) was captured by sequencing in a study of cytomegalovirus exposure and HLA in healthy donors. V gave up 3 bases and J gave up 9 bases, with 10 bases separating them. The CDR3 is 12 amino acids. Germline values: CDR1 MDHEN, CDR2 SYDVKM. The PCR made use of 60 Vbeta and 13 Jbeta primers. The method was immunoSEQ multiplex PCR; TCRdb's version includes in-frame clones alone and lacks a portion of them. The sample yields about 240,000 clones, approximately 81% seen once. Sequencing input: PBMCs. This sequence was found in a girl aged 2 to 9 in good health and CMV-seronegative. The chain has TRBV28 and TRBJ2-3; D may be TRBD2 (5 bases). CDR3 amino acids: CASSFGRETQYF. CDR3 bases: TGTGCCAGCAGTTTTGGGAGAGAGACGCAGTATTTT. The full variable domain, completed using reference TRBV28 and TRBJ2-3, is DVKVTQSSRYLVKRTGEKVFLECVQDMDHENMFWYRQDPGLGLRLIYFSYDVKMKEKGDIPEGYSVSREKKERFSLILESASTNQTSMYLCASSFGRETQYFGPGTRLTVL.